This section outlines one T cell receptor (beta chain) sequence together with its context. This sample is part of a study of control samples from healthy donors and cancer patients. Sequenced by immunoSEQ multiplex PCR; TCRdb stores in-frame clones only, minus some. The sample records over 150,000 clones, 95% to 96% being singletons. The TCR sequence derives from a woman in her 30s in good health. Sequenced material: blood.

The CDR3 loop reads CASSFSVNTEAFF. The CDR3 nucleotides read TGTGCCAGCAGTTTCTCAGTGAACACTGAAGCTTTCTTT. The V call is TRBV27, the J call TRBJ1-1; D not certain. The V gene lost 3 bases and the J gene lost 0 bases, with 5 bases spanning the gap. This CDR3 contains 13 residues. The germline V gene has CDR1 MNHEY and CDR2 SMNVEV (reference sequence).